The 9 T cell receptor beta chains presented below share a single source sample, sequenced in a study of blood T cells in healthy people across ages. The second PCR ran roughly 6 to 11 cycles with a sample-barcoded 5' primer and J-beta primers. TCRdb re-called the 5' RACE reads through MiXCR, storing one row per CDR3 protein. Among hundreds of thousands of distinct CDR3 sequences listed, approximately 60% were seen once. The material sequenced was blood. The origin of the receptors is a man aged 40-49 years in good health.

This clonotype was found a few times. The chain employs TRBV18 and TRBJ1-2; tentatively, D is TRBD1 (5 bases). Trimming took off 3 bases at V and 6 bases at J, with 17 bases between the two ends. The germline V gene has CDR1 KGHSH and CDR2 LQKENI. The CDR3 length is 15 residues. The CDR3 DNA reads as TGTGCCAGCTCACCCTATATCCAGGGTTTGAATGGCTACACCTTC. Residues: CASSPYIQGLNGYTF.

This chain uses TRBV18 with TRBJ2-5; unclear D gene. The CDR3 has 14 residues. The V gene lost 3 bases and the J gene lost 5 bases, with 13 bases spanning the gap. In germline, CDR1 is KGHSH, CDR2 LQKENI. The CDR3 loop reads CASSPRTPRETQYF. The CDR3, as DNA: TGTGCCAGCTCACCGCGGACCCCCCGGGAGACCCAGTACTTC.

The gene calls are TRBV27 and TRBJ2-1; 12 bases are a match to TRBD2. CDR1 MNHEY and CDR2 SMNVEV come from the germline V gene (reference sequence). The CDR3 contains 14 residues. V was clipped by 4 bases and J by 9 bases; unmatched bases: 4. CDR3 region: CASSSLAGGSEQFF. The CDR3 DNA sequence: TGTGCCAGCAGTTCGCTAGCGGGAGGGAGTGAGCAGTTCTTC.

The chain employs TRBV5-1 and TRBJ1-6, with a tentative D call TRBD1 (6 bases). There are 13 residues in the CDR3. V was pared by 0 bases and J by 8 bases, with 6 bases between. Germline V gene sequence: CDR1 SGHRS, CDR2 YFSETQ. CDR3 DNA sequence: TGCGCCAGCAGCTTGGACAGGGATTCACCCCTCCACTTT. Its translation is CASSLDRDSPLHF.

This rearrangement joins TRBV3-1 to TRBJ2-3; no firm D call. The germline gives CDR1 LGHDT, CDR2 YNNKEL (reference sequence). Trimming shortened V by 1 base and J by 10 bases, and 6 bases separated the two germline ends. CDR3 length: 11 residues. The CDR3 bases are TGTGCCAGCAGCCAAGTAGAGGCGCAGTATTTT. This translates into CASSQVEAQYF.

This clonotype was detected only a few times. The CDR3 is CSVPNPASGPGEQFF. For the CDR3, the DNA is TGCAGCGTCCCAAACCCGGCTAGCGGTCCAGGTGAGCAGTTCTTC. V and J are TRBV29-1 and TRBJ2-1, with 7 bases identical to TRBD2. V lost 6 bases to trimming and J lost 9 bases; unmatched junction nucleotides: 17. The germline V gene has CDR1 SQVTM and CDR2 ANQGSEA. The CDR3 is 15 amino acids.

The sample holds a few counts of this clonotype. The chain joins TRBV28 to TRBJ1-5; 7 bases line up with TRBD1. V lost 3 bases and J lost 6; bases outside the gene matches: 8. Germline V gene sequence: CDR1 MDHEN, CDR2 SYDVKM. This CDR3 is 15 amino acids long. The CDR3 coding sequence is TGTGCCAGCAGTTTTTCGACAGGGCAAGCTCAGCCCCAGCATTTT. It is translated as CASSFSTGQAQPQHF.

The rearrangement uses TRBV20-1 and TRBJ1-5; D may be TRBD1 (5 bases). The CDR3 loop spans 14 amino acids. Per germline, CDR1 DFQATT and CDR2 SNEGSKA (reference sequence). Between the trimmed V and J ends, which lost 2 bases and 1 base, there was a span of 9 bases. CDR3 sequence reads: CSARRWGSNQPQHF. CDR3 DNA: TGCAGTGCTAGACGTTGGGGGAGCAATCAGCCCCAGCATTTT.

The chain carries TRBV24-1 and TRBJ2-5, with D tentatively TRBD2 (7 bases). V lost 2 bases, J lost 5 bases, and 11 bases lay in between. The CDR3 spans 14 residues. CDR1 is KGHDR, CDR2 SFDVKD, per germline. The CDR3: CATSDSGGVETQYF. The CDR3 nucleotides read TGTGCCACCAGTGATTCGGGGGGCGTTGAGACCCAGTACTTC.